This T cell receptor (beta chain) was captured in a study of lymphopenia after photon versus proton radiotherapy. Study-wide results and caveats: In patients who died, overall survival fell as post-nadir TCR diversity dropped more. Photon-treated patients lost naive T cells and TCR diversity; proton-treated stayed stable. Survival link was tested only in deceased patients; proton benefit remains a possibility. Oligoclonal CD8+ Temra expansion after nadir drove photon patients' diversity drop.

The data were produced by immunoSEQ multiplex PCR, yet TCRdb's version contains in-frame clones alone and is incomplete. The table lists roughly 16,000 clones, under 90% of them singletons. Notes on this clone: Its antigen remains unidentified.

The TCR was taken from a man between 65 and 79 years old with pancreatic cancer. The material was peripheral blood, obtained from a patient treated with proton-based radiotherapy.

CDR3 in amino acids: CASKRVSGTEAFF. The CDR3 bases are TGCGCCAGCAAGAGGGTCTCGGGAACTGAAGCTTTCTTT. This sequence joins TRBV5-1 and TRBJ1-1, with unresolved D. Trimming took off 6 bases at V and 5 bases at J, with 14 bases between the two ends. CDR3 size: 13 residues. Germline lookup yields CDR1 SGHRS and CDR2 YFSETQ.